The clone carrying this T cell receptor (beta chain) is a singleton in its sample. This record belongs to a study of blood T cell repertoires in COVID-19. The protocol was immunoSEQ multiplex PCR, while the TCRdb copy is restricted to in-frame clones and leaves out a portion. The data show over 95,000 clones, 85% to 90% seen once. The CDR3 consists of 15 residues. V gave up 4 bases and J gave up 0 bases, with 12 bases separating them. Germline-derived CDR1 and CDR2 are LGHDT and YNNKEL (reference sequence). Input material: peripheral blood. The TCR was taken from a human donor with acute or convalescent COVID-19. The donor label of this sample is uncertain. This chain connects TRBV3-1 (or the pseudogene TRBV3-2) to TRBJ1-1; D is unresolved. Here the CDR3 reads CASSPLGGLNTEAFF. The DNA of the CDR3 is TGTGCCAGCAGCCCGCTGGGAGGGCTGAACACTGAAGCTTTCTTT.